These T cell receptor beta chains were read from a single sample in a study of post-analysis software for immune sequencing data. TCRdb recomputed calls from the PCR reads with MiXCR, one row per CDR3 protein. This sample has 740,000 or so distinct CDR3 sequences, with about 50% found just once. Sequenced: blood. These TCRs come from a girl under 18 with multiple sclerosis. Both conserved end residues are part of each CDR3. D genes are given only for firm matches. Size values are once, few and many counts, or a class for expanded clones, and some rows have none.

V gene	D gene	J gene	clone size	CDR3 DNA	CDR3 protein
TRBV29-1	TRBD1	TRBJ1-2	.	TGCAGCGTTGCGATCCAGGGGGCAGGCTATGGCTACACCTTC	CSVAIQGAGYGYTF
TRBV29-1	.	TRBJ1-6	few	TGCAGCGGGCGTCCCCCGGGACAACCTCTCCACTTT	CSGRPPGQPLHF
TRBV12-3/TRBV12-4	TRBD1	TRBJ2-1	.	TGTGCCAGCAGTTTAGGGCAGGGGGTAGACAATGAGCAGTTCTTC	CASSLGQGVDNEQFF
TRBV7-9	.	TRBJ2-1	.	TGTGCCAGCAGCGGAAGGATAGGGGGGGATGAGCAGTTCTTC	CASSGRIGGDEQFF
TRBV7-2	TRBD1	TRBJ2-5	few	TGTGCCAGCAGCCCCGGACAGGGGGGATGGGAGACCCAGTACTTC	CASSPGQGGWETQYF
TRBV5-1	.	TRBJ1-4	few	TGCGCCAGCAGTTTAAACTATGGAGAGGAGCTCACAGCAACTAATGAAAAACTGTTTTTT	CASSLNYGEELTATNEKLFF
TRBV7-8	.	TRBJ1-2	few	TGTGCCAGCAGCCCTGCCGAGGCGAGAAGCTATGGCTACACCTTC	CASSPAEARSYGYTF
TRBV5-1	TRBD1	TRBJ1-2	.	TGCGCCAGCAGCCCCCCCCGCCCGACAGGGCAAGGCTACACCTTC	CASSPPRPTGQGYTF
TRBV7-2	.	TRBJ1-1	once	TGTGCCAGCAGCTTAGCGCTGACGGGGAACACTGAAGCTTTCTTT	CASSLALTGNTEAFF
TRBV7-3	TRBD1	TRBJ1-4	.	TGTGCCAGCACCTTGGACAGGATTGCAACTAATGAAAAACTGTTTTTT	CASTLDRIATNEKLFF